Each of the 30 T cell receptor beta chains below was sequenced from the same sample in a study of breast tumors, draining lymph nodes, adjacent tissues. TCRdb called the multiplex PCR reads again in MiXCR, with one record for every CDR3 protein. The table lists around 130,000 distinct CDR3 sequences, 32% of them singletons. Samples came from axillary lymph nodes draining the breast cancer. The sequenced sample was axillary lymph node tissue. These receptors were taken from a female donor with breast cancer. Some clones in this sample may be carry-over from other donors' samples.

The table lists this clonotype with a few counts. The chain recombines TRBV18 with TRBJ1-1; the D is unclear. From germline, CDR1 is KGHSH and CDR2 LQKENI. The CDR3 runs to 13 residues. V lost 3 bases and J lost 4, with 9 bases in between. The CDR3 nucleotides are TGTGCCAGCTCACCCCTATCGGGCACTGAAGCTTTCTTT. It encodes CASSPLSGTEAFF.

Here the CDR3 DNA reads TGTGCTAGTGGTTTCGTTGTCGGGGGGCGGGGGAAGGGTGGCACACAAGAGACCCAGTACTTC. Its protein is CASGFVVGGRGKGGTQETQYF. The V and J genes are TRBV12-5 and TRBJ2-5; possibly TRBD2 for D (7 bases). V was clipped by 3 bases and J by 2 bases, with 31 bases between them. Germline CDR1 and CDR2: LGHNT and FRNRAP. The CDR3 is 21 amino acids.

The J gene is TRBJ1-1, the V gene TRBV6-6, with D hard to call. Looked up from germline, CDR1 is MNHNY and CDR2 is SVGAGI (reference sequence). The CDR3 sequence is 14 residues long. V was shortened by 4 bases and J by 6 bases, with 15 bases between the two germline ends. DNA for the CDR3: TGTGCCAGCAGTTTGACTGCAGGACTAGCTGAAGCTTTCTTT. Translation: CASSLTAGLAEAFF.

This clonotype has ten or more counts. The chain recombines TRBV12-3 or TRBV12-4 with TRBJ1-4; D unresolved. Trimming left V 5 bases short and J 8 bases short, with 15 bases between. The CDR3 runs to 14 residues. The CDR3 reads CASSRSARGEKLFF. The DNA for the CDR3 is TGTGCCAGCAGTCGGTCTGCTCGAGGGGAAAAACTGTTTTTT.

Note on this clonotype: This likely comes from a read error, as the CDR3 has no conserved phenylalanine or tryptophan at its end. This chain uses TRBV9 with TRBJ1-2, with D perhaps TRBD1 (6 bases). Trimming took off 4 bases at V and 2 bases at J, with 9 bases between the two ends. Germline CDR1 SGDLS, CDR2 YYNGEE. The CDR3 has 13 residues. The CDR3 bases are TGTGCCAGCAGCTTGGACAGAAACTATGGCTACACCTCC. This gives the protein CASSLDRNYGYTS.

This clonotype was seen repeatedly, ten times or more. The rearrangement uses TRBV7-3 and TRBJ2-7; 8 bases align to TRBD1. The CDR3 covers 13 residues. The trim removed 6 bases at V and 4 bases at J, leaving 5 bases unmatched. The germline gives CDR1 SGHTA, CDR2 FQGTGA. The CDR3 region has the DNA TGTGCCAGCAGTTTGGGACAGGATTACGAGCAGTACTTC. Translating gives CASSLGQDYEQYF.

This clonotype was found many times. V and J are TRBV2 and TRBJ2-5; D perhaps matches TRBD1 (5 bases). Trimming cost V 8 bases and J 0 bases, with 10 bases left between them. This CDR3 has 13 amino acids. Germline assignment: CDR1 SNHLY and CDR2 FYNNEI. CDR3 sequence reads: CASSTGNQETQYF. The DNA for the CDR3 is TGTGCCAGCTCCACAGGCAACCAAGAGACCCAGTACTTC. Full variable domain (rest looked up from reference TRBV2 and TRBJ2-5): EPEVTQTPSHQVTQMGQEVILRCVPISNHLYFYWYRQILGQKVEFLVSFYNNEISEKSEIFDDQFSVERPDGSNFTLKIRSTKLEDSAMYFCASSTGNQETQYFGPGTRLLVL.

This clonotype was recorded many times. J is TRBJ2-7 and V is TRBV11-2, with a tentative D call TRBD1 (6 bases). The V end lost 1 base, the J end lost 6 bases, and 10 bases lay between the germline ends. This CDR3 is 13 amino acids long. CDR1 is SGHAT, CDR2 FQNNGV, per germline. The CDR3 loop is CASSLGTVSEQYV. The CDR3 region has the DNA TGTGCCAGCAGCTTAGGGACAGTAAGCGAGCAGTACGTC.

This clonotype was observed many times. The gene calls are TRBV5-8 and TRBJ2-6; D unresolved. The CDR3 is made up of 15 amino acids. Germline V lookup: CDR1 SGHTS, CDR2 YDEGEE. V was trimmed by 5 bases and J by 0 bases, leaving 9 bases between them. The CDR3 nucleotides read TGTGCCAGCAGTCCAAGGTTCTCTGGGGCCAACGTCCTGACTTTC. Translation gives CASSPRFSGANVLTF.

The chain couples TRBV20-1 to TRBJ1-4; 10 nucleotides line up with TRBD1. The V gene end was trimmed by 3 bases and the J gene end by 3 bases; junction bases not matched to a gene: 7. This CDR3 is 16 amino acids long. Germline V gives CDR1 DFQATT, CDR2 SNEGSKA (reference sequence). This chain's CDR3 is CSARPDRGTANEKLFF. DNA of the CDR3: TGCAGTGCTAGGCCGGACAGGGGGACTGCTAATGAAAAACTGTTTTTT.

This clonotype has a single count. The conserved final phenylalanine or tryptophan is absent from the CDR3, which likely points to a read error. The chain employs TRBV3-1 and TRBJ2-7, with TRBD2 matching over 12 bases. The CDR3 is 12 amino acids. The germline CDR1 and CDR2 sequences are LGHDT and YNNKEL (reference sequence). CDR3 nucleotides: TGCGCCAGCAGCCCGACTAGCGGGGGCCAGTACCTC. It is translated as CASSPTSGGQYL.

In its sample, this clonotype was seen many times. This sequence joins TRBV6-5 and TRBJ2-1; D is ambiguous. The V gene's germline CDR1 is MNHEY and CDR2 SVGAGI. CDR3 size: 14 residues. Trimming shortened V by 8 bases and J by 0 bases, and 11 bases separated the two germline ends. This chain's CDR3 is CASGRSSSYNEQFF. For the CDR3, the DNA is TGTGCCAGCGGACGATCGAGCTCCTACAATGAGCAGTTCTTC.

Of note for this clonotype: A read error may produce the germline difference seen at one junction end. This chain uses TRBV20-1 with TRBJ2-5; 7 bases match TRBD1. Per the germline V gene, CDR1 is DFQATT and CDR2 is SNEGSKA (reference sequence). The CDR3 runs 18 residues. CDR3 in amino acids: CRASRIRRTGTVQETQYF. Written as DNA, the CDR3 is TGCAGAGCTAGCCGCATCCGTCGGACAGGAACCGTTCAAGAGACCCAGTACTTC.

Notes on this clonotype: This sequence may be a read error, since a much larger clone differs from it by one base. V usage is TRBV10-2 and J usage is TRBJ2-4; the D gene could be TRBD1 or TRBD2 (5 bases each). The V and J ends lost 1 base and 12 bases respectively, with 16 bases between them. The CDR3 length is 14 residues. The germline V gene encodes CDR1 WSHSY and CDR2 SAAADI. CDR3 bases: TGCGCCAGCAGTGAGTGGGACCTTCTCGGCACTCAGTACTTC. Translation gives CASSEWDLLGTQYF.

This clonotype was detected ten times or more. V is TRBV15 and J is TRBJ2-7; 7 nucleotides align to TRBD2. Germline CDR1 reads LNHNV; CDR2 reads YYDKDF (reference sequence). The V gene end was trimmed by 3 bases and the J gene end by 7 bases; junction bases not matched to a gene: 12. The CDR3 loop spans 15 amino acids. The CDR3, as DNA: TGTGCCACCAGCAGGGGGGGGGTGGTCGCGGGTGAGCAGTACTTC. Translation gives CATSRGGVVAGEQYF.

This chain links TRBV11-2 with TRBJ1-2, with D hard to call. The V gene lost 4 bases and the J gene lost 11 bases, with 14 bases spanning the gap. Germline V CDR1 and CDR2: SGHAT, FQNNGV. There are 12 residues in the CDR3. The CDR3 region has the DNA TGTGCCAGCAGCTCCCAAGGTTATGATTACACCTTC. Translated, it gives CASSSQGYDYTF.

The CDR3 DNA reads TGTGCCAGCAGGGAGGGACAGGGAGGCAGCGAAAAACTGTTTTTT. This gives the protein CASREGQGGSEKLFF. The chain uses TRBV12-3 or TRBV12-4 and TRBJ1-4; TRBD1 agrees at 9 bases. The CDR3 totals 15 residues. V was pared by 6 bases and J by 8 bases, with 10 bases of the junction left unmatched.

In this sample, this clonotype turned up a few times. The chain links TRBV11-2 to TRBJ1-1; D remains unclear. The CDR3 contains 13 residues. V lost 0 bases and J lost 12, with 14 bases in between. CDR1 is SGHAT and CDR2 is FQNNGV in the germline V gene. Written as DNA, the CDR3 is TGTGCCAGCAGCTTAGATCGGCAGACTGAGTCTTTCTTT. Translating gives CASSLDRQTESFF.

In DNA form, the CDR3 reads TGTGCCAGCAGTCCCGGGACTAGGAGCTCCAATGAGCAGTTCTTC. Protein product: CASSPGTRSSNEQFF. This chain links TRBV3-1 with TRBJ2-1, with 8 bases that match TRBD2. V dropped 6 bases and J dropped 6; count of bases not matched to a gene: 10. The CDR3 is 15 residues long. CDR1 is LGHDT, CDR2 YNNKEL, per germline (reference sequence).

The table lists this clonotype with many counts. This rearrangement joins TRBV7-9 to TRBJ2-1; the match to TRBD2 covers 7 bases. CDR3 length: 13 amino acids. V lost 5 bases, J lost 6 bases, and 4 bases stayed unmatched. Germline loops: CDR1 SEHNR, CDR2 FQNEAQ (reference sequence). DNA of the CDR3: TGTGCCAGCAGCGACAGACTAGCCAATGAGCAGTTCTTC. Its protein product is CASSDRLANEQFF.

The chain is built from TRBV6-5 and TRBJ1-1; D remains unclear. The V gene lost 6 bases and the J gene lost 11 bases, with 19 bases spanning the gap. The CDR3 length is 13 residues. From germline, CDR1 is MNHEY and CDR2 SVGAGI. The CDR3 DNA is TGTGCCAGCAGCAAAGGGTGGGCGAGTGAGGCTTTCTTT. It is translated as CASSKGWASEAFF.

The rearrangement joins TRBV7-2 to TRBJ1-4; TRBD1 is a possible D gene (5 bases). This CDR3 has 16 residues. CDR1 SGHTA and CDR2 FQGNSA come from the germline V gene. The V gene lost 2 bases and the J gene lost 5 bases, with 15 bases spanning the gap. In DNA, the CDR3 is TGTGCCAGCAGCTTATCGGCGGGGGTCTCGAATGAAAAACTGTTTTTT. Translation gives CASSLSAGVSNEKLFF. Looking up the rest from reference TRBV7-2 and TRBJ1-4 gives the full variable domain: GAGVSQSPSNKVTEKGKDVELRCDPISGHTALYWYRQSLGQGLEFLIYFQGNSAPDKSGLPSDRFSAERTGGSVSTLTIQRTQQEDSAVYLCASSLSAGVSNEKLFFGSGTQLSVL.

The sample holds a few counts of this clonotype. A read error may produce the germline difference seen at one junction end. The chain recombines TRBV29-1 with TRBJ2-5; TRBD2 agrees at 16 bases. Germline V lookup: CDR1 SQVTM, CDR2 ANQGSEA. This CDR3 contains 17 residues. In DNA form, the CDR3 reads TGCAGCGCAAACTCCGGGACTAGCGGGGGGGGCGAAGAGCCCCAGTACTTC. This translates into CSANSGTSGGGEEPQYF.

This clonotype has a count of ten or more. This may be a read error: a much more frequent sequence differs by one nucleotide. The rearrangement links TRBV9 to TRBJ1-6; 7 bases are shared with TRBD1. There are 14 residues in the CDR3. The germline V gene has CDR1 SGDLS and CDR2 YYNGEE. The CDR3 bases are TGTGCCAGCAGCGTTAGACAGGGAAATTCACCCCTCCCCTTT. Encoded protein: CASSVRQGNSPLPF.

The gene calls are TRBV19 and TRBJ1-2, with TRBD1 identical over 8 bases. This CDR3 comprises 11 residues. J was trimmed by 8 bases and V by 6 bases; bases with no gene match: 2. The germline V gene has CDR1 LNHDA and CDR2 SQIVND (reference sequence). The chain's CDR3 is CASRQGDGYTF. In nucleotides, the CDR3 is TGTGCCAGTAGACAGGGGGACGGCTACACCTTC.

This clonotype appeared many times. The rearrangement uses TRBV6-4 and TRBJ2-3; 10 bases match TRBD1. The trim removed 6 bases at V and 3 bases at J, leaving 6 bases unmatched. Germline CDR1 is MRHNA and CDR2 is SNTAGT. This CDR3 comprises 15 residues. Here the CDR3 reads CASSADRGGTDTQYF. CDR3 bases: TGTGCCAGCAGCGCGGACAGGGGGGGGACAGATACGCAGTATTTT.

In regard to this clonotype: The junction shows a germline mismatch at one end, possibly a read error. The rearrangement joins TRBV9 to TRBJ2-3; TRBD1 is a possible D gene (5 bases). Gene TRBJ1-5 matches the end of the DNA better, so the J call may be wrong. CDR3 length: 15 amino acids. Germline lookup yields CDR1 SGDLS and CDR2 YYNGEE. Here the CDR3 DNA reads TGTGCCAACAGCGCGGGACTAGCGTTCACAGATACGCAGCATTTT. Its protein product is CANSAGLAFTDTQHF.

This clonotype was seen ten or more times. The V call is TRBV3-1, the J call TRBJ1-4; weak D call: TRBD1 (6 bases). V lost 6 bases to trimming and J lost 7 bases, with 15 bases between them. Germline V gives CDR1 LGHDT, CDR2 YNNKEL (reference sequence). There are 14 residues in the CDR3. CDR3 DNA: TGTGCCAGCAGAGAACAGGGACGAGGTGAAAAACTGTTTTTT. This encodes CASREQGRGEKLFF. The full variable domain, its missing parts supplied by reference TRBV3-1 and TRBJ1-4, is DTAVSQTPKYLVTQMGNDKSIKCEQNLGHDTMYWYKQDSKKFLKIMFSYNNKELIINETVPNRFSPKSPDKAHLNLHINSLELGDSAVYFCASREQGRGEKLFFGSGTQLSVL.

This clonotype has ten or more counts. The chain recombines TRBV20-1 with TRBJ2-7, with D possibly TRBD2 on 5 matching bases. This CDR3 comprises 15 residues. Germline V gene sequence: CDR1 DFQATT, CDR2 SNEGSKA (reference sequence). With 0 bases removed from V and 0 bases from J, the gap between germline ends came to 12 bases. The CDR3 DNA follows: TGCAGTGCTAGAGACCCCCTAGCCAGCTCCTACGAGCAGTACTTC. Its translation is CSARDPLASSYEQYF.

The chain has TRBV11-1 and TRBJ2-7; TRBD2 matches at 7 bases. CDR3 length equals 14 residues. CDR1 is SGHAT and CDR2 is FQDESV in the germline V gene (reference sequence). The ends lost 0 bases at V and 2 bases at J; junction bases unmatched: 1. CDR3 residues: CASSLAGGAYEQYF. Here the CDR3 DNA reads TGTGCCAGCAGCTTAGCGGGAGGGGCCTACGAGCAGTACTTC. Drawing the rest from reference TRBV11-1 and TRBJ2-7, the complete variable domain is EAEVAQSPRYKITEKSQAVAFWCDPISGHATLYWYRQILGQGPELLVQFQDESVVDDSQLPKDRFSAERLKGVDSTLKIQPAELGDSAMYLCASSLAGGAYEQYFGPGTRLTVT.